Below are 22 T cell receptor beta chains sequenced from a single sample in a study of CD8 T cells in ankylosing spondylitis. A single record per CDR3 protein comes from TCRdb applying MiXCR to the 5' RACE reads. The sample contains about 36,000 distinct CDR3 sequences, about 5.5% of which appear only once. Sequenced sample: blood, either unsorted or a sorted T cell fraction (not recorded which). These TCRs come from a male donor with ankylosing spondylitis or in good health (not recorded which).

This clonotype was counted many times. The genes are TRBV7-6 and TRBJ2-7; 11 nucleotides line up with TRBD2. The CDR3 consists of 15 residues. Looked up from germline, CDR1 is SGHVS and CDR2 is FNYEAQ. V lost 4 bases and J lost 7; bases outside the gene matches: 9. The CDR3 coding sequence is TGTGCCAGCAGCTCCTTAGCGGGAGGGCTTAAAGAGCAGTACTTC. Protein product: CASSSLAGGLKEQYF.

This clonotype has only a few counts. J is TRBJ2-2 and V is TRBV11-3; a weak D match, TRBD1 (6 bases). This CDR3 has 13 residues. Germline assignment: CDR1 SGHNT and CDR2 YENEEA. Trimming stripped 5 bases from V and 7 bases from J, with 11 bases between. The CDR3 here is CASSRIRGGELFF. CDR3 in DNA: TGTGCCAGCAGCCGTATCAGGGGCGGGGAGCTGTTTTTT.

This chain joins TRBV5-6 and TRBJ2-7; D tentatively reads TRBD1 or TRBD2 (5 bases each). The CDR3 covers 13 residues. Deletions cut 3 bases from V and 6 bases from J, with 13 bases between. Per germline, CDR1 SGHDT and CDR2 YYEEEE. The CDR3 protein is CASSSGDGCEQYF. DNA for the CDR3: TGTGCCAGCAGCTCCGGGGACGGCTGCGAGCAGTACTTC.

This clonotype was seen ten or more times. V usage is TRBV12-3 or TRBV12-4 and J usage is TRBJ2-1, with TRBD2 identical over 12 bases. The CDR3 sequence is 16 residues long. Losses at the gene ends were 6 bases for V and 8 bases for J; bases not matched to a gene: 11. CDR3 sequence (DNA): TGTGCCAGCAGGCCGCCGACTAGCGGGGGCAGGGATGAGCAGTTCTTC. Its translation is CASRPPTSGGRDEQFF.

Ten or more counts support this clonotype. CDR3 DNA: TGTGCCACCGCGGCGGAAAAGAGGACAGATACGCAGTATTTT. It encodes CATAAEKRTDTQYF. The V gene is TRBV24-1, the J gene TRBJ2-3; no reliable D call. Trimming took 9 bases from V and 3 from J, leaving 15 bases between them. The CDR3 has 14 residues. Germline assignment: CDR1 KGHDR and CDR2 SFDVKD.

This clonotype was detected ten times or more. The J gene is TRBJ1-4, the V gene TRBV5-1; 11 positions agree with TRBD1. CDR1 SGHRS and CDR2 YFSETQ come from the germline V gene. V was pared by 4 bases and J by 11 bases, with 4 bases of the junction left unmatched. This CDR3 has 13 amino acids. The CDR3 DNA follows: TGCGCCAGCAGCAGGGGACAGGGGGAGAAACTGTTTTTT. As protein: CASSRGQGEKLFF.

This clonotype has at least ten counts. The chain carries TRBV11-2 and TRBJ2-3; D gene unclear. Germline V CDR1 and CDR2: SGHAT, FQNNGV. V was trimmed by 1 base and J by 5 bases, leaving 7 bases between them. The CDR3 is made up of 13 amino acids. Here the CDR3 reads CASSLVSRDTQYF. CDR3 sequence (DNA): TGTGCCAGCAGCTTAGTATCCCGAGATACGCAGTATTTT.

This clonotype was counted at least ten times. This chain connects TRBV12-3 or TRBV12-4 to TRBJ2-5; no clear D gene. The CDR3 is 11 residues long. V shed 9 bases and J shed 5 bases, with 10 bases lying between them. This CDR3 reads CASGVGETQYF. CDR3 nucleotide sequence: TGTGCCAGTGGGGTTGGGGAGACCCAGTACTTC.

This clonotype was detected many times. The chain uses TRBV2 and TRBJ2-2; a weak D match, TRBD2 (6 bases). In germline, CDR1 is SNHLY, CDR2 FYNNEI. The CDR3 runs 14 residues. The V end lost 6 bases, the J end lost 6 bases, and 14 bases lay between the germline ends. The CDR3 DNA follows: TGTGCCAGCAGCATTGGGGGGAGTCCCGGGGAGCTGTTTTTT. Protein product: CASSIGGSPGELFF.

This clonotype was detected many times. The V gene is TRBV29-1, the J gene TRBJ2-3; D remains unclear. Germline V gene data show CDR1 as SQVTM and CDR2 as ANQGSEA. With 0 bases removed from V and 8 bases from J, the gap between germline ends came to 6 bases. This CDR3 contains 11 residues. The CDR3 sequence: CSVEDLRTQYF. For the CDR3, the DNA is TGCAGCGTTGAAGATCTGCGTACGCAGTATTTT.

This clonotype was seen at least ten times. The gene calls are TRBV12-3 or TRBV12-4 and TRBJ2-7; D might be TRBD1 (6 bases). V lost 6 bases, J lost 5 bases, and 11 bases lay in between. The CDR3 has 12 residues. CDR3 amino acids: CASSEGDDEQYF. CDR3 DNA sequence: TGTGCCAGCAGCGAGGGGGACGACGAGCAGTACTTC.

On this clonotype itself: A much larger clone differs by one base, so this may be a read error. This chain connects TRBV18 to TRBJ2-4; D unclear. This CDR3 comprises 14 residues. CDR1 and CDR2 (germline): KGHSH, LQKENI. The CDR3 bases are TGTGCCAGCTCACCGTATGGAGCCAAAAACATTCAGTGCTTC. Encoded protein: CASSPYGAKNIQCF.

In its sample, this clonotype was seen many times. The chain employs TRBV29-1 and TRBJ2-2, with D perhaps TRBD2 (6 bases). Trimming removed 7 bases from V and 5 bases from J, with 14 bases in between. CDR3 length equals 13 residues. CDR1 and CDR2 (germline): SQVTM, ANQGSEA. CDR3 residues: CSALAGRTGELFF. The CDR3 bases are TGCAGCGCGTTGGCAGGGAGGACCGGGGAGCTGTTTTTT.

In its sample, this clonotype was seen many times. The CDR3 spells CASSLGTSGGRNEQFF. In nucleotides, the CDR3 is TGTGCCAGCAGTTTGGGGACTAGCGGGGGGCGCAATGAGCAGTTCTTC. V usage is TRBV12-3 or TRBV12-4 and J usage is TRBJ2-1; 15 nucleotides line up with TRBD2. The CDR3 runs to 16 residues. With V trimmed by 3 bases and J by 6 bases, 3 bases remained unmatched.

This clonotype was observed many times. The chain is built from TRBV10-3 and TRBJ2-2; TRBD1 matches at 10 bases. Germline CDR1 and CDR2: ENHRY and SYGVKD. The length of the CDR3 is 16 residues. V shed 11 bases and J 6 bases; nucleotides not matched to a gene: 15. The CDR3 region has the DNA TGTGCCTCTTCAGAGACAGGGGGCCCCCGTCCCGGGGAGCTGTTTTTT. This sequence encodes CASSETGGPRPGELFF.

This clonotype was seen ten or more times. The gene calls are TRBV25-1 and TRBJ2-2; no reliable D call. The V end was cut by 2 bases, the J end by 6 bases, with 10 bases between. The CDR3 loop spans 14 amino acids. Germline values: CDR1 MGHDK, CDR2 SYGVNS. CDR3 DNA: TGTGCCAGCAGTGAAACTCGGGCGTCCGGGGAGCTGTTTTTT. This gives the protein CASSETRASGELFF.

This clonotype was counted ten times or more. The rearrangement links TRBV11-2 to TRBJ2-5; D is ambiguous. The CDR3 is 14 amino acids. Trimming shortened V by 4 bases and J by 7 bases, and 16 bases separated the two germline ends. CDR1 is SGHAT and CDR2 is FQNNGV in the germline V gene. Here the CDR3 reads CASSSSAASRTQYF. The DNA for the CDR3 is TGTGCCAGCAGCTCCTCGGCGGCCTCCAGGACCCAGTACTTC.

This clonotype occurred many times. The genes are TRBV29-1 and TRBJ2-6, with D hard to call. With 8 bases removed from V and 0 bases from J, the gap between germline ends came to 11 bases. The CDR3 runs 14 residues. Germline loops: CDR1 SQVTM, CDR2 ANQGSEA. The CDR3 DNA is TGCAGCTCCCCAGTCCTCTCTGGGGCCAACGTCCTGACTTTC. This sequence encodes CSSPVLSGANVLTF. The entire variable domain, with the rest obtained from reference TRBV29-1 and TRBJ2-6, is as follows: SAVISQKPSRDICQRGTSLTIQCQVDSQVTMMFWYRQQPGQSLTLIATANQGSEATYESGFVIDKFPISRPNLTFSTLTVSNMSPEDSSIYLCSSPVLSGANVLTFGAGSRLTVL.

This clonotype was counted at least ten times. The chain uses TRBV12-3 or TRBV12-4 and TRBJ1-1; no reliable D call. Between the trimmed V and J ends, which lost 5 bases and 0 bases, there was a span of 4 bases. The CDR3 runs 12 residues. Here the CDR3 reads CASSTVNTEAFF. The CDR3 DNA reads as TGTGCCAGCAGTACAGTGAACACTGAAGCTTTCTTT.

This clonotype showed up many times. This chain links TRBV3-1 with TRBJ2-5; a possible D gene is TRBD2 (6 bases). V was cut by 0 bases and J by 5 bases, with 7 bases left in between. The CDR3 covers 13 residues. Germline assignment: CDR1 LGHDT and CDR2 YNNKEL (reference sequence). CDR3 sequence: CASSQDRGETQYF. DNA of the CDR3: TGTGCCAGCAGCCAAGACCGGGGGGAGACCCAGTACTTC.

The chain is built from TRBV9 and TRBJ2-1; D tentatively reads TRBD1 or TRBD2 (6 bases each). Trimming shortened V by 3 bases and J by 6 bases, and 19 bases separated the two germline ends. The CDR3 runs 16 residues. CDR1 and CDR2 (germline): SGDLS, YYNGEE. Written as DNA, the CDR3 is TGTGCCAGCAGCGCGGGGTCGGGGGCAGCTGGCAATGAGCAGTTCTTC. This translates into CASSAGSGAAGNEQFF.

This clonotype has at least ten counts. The chain has TRBV20-1 and TRBJ2-3; 7 nucleotides align to TRBD1. The germline V gene encodes CDR1 DFQATT and CDR2 SNEGSKA (reference sequence). This CDR3 is 14 amino acids long. Trimming took 3 bases from V and 3 from J; bases not matched to a gene: 6. CDR3 sequence (DNA): TGCAGTGCTAGTGTTCTCAGGGGGACAGATACGCAGTATTTT. Protein: CSASVLRGTDTQYF.